This TCR beta chain was observed in a study of vaccination and CD4 T cells after COVID-19. This CDR3 has 15 amino acids. CDR1 SGHAT and CDR2 FQNNGV come from the germline V gene. Specified treatment: roughly 11-day PBMC culture with coronavirus spike peptide pools or control peptides (ViraFEST assay). Antigen-specific T cells were expanded with peptide pools by ViraFEST, and TCRs were then sequenced. The Oncomine TCR Beta short-read assay was what sequenced the DNA obtained from cultured CD4+ T cells. TCRdb recomputed calls from the PCR reads with MiXCR, one row per CDR3 protein. In the table there are approximately 15,000 distinct CDR3 sequences, under 40% of which are singletons. As concerns this clonotype: Antigen: not known. At one end, the junction sequence differs from germline, possibly due to a read error.

This TCR derives from a human donor with COVID-19. The J gene is TRBJ2-7, the V gene TRBV11-2, with D perhaps TRBD1 or TRBD2 (5 bases each). Sequenced sample: cultured CD4+ T cells from blood. In nucleotides, the CDR3 is TGTACCAGCAGCCATTTCCGGGACCCCGCATACGAGCAGTACTTC. Encoded protein: CTSSHFRDPAYEQYF.